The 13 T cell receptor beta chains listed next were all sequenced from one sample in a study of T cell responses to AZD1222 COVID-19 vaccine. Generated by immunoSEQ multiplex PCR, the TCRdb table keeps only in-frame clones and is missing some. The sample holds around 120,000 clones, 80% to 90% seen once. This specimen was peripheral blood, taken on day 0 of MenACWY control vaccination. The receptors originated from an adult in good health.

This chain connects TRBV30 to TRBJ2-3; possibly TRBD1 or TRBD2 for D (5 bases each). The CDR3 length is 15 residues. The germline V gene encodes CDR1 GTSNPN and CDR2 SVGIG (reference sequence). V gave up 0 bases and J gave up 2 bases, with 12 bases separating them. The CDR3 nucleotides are TGTGCCTGGAGTGTAGGGGCCGGGATCACAGATACGCAGTATTTT. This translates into CAWSVGAGITDTQYF.

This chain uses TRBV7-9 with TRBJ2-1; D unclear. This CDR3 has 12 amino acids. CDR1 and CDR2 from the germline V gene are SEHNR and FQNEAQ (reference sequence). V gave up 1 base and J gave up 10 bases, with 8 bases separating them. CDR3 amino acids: CASSLVLHEQFF. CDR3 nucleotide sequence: TGTGCCAGCAGCTTAGTATTACACGAGCAGTTCTTC.

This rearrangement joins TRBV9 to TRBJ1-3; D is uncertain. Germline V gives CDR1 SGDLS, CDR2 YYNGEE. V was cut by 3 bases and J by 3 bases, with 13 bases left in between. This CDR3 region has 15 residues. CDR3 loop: CASSEEVGYGNTIYF. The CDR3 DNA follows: TGTGCCAGCAGCGAGGAGGTGGGTTATGGAAACACCATATATTTT.

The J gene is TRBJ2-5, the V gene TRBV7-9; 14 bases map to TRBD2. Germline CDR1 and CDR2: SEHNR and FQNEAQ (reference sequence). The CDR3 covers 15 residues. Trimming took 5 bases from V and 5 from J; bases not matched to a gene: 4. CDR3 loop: CASSTTSGRAETQYF. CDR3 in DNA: TGTGCCAGCAGCACGACTAGCGGGAGGGCGGAGACCCAGTACTTC.

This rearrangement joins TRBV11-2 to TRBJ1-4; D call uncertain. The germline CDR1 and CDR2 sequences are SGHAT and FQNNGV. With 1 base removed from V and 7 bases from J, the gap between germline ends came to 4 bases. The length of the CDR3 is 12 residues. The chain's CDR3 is CASSLASEKLFF. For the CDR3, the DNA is TGTGCCAGCAGCTTAGCTTCTGAAAAACTGTTTTTT.

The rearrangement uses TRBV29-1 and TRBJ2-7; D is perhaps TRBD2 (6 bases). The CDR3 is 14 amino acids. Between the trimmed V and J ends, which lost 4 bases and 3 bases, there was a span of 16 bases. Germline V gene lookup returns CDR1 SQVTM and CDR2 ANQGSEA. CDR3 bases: TGCAGCGTTGGAACCGCGACTAGTGGCTACGAGCAGTACTTC. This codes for CSVGTATSGYEQYF.

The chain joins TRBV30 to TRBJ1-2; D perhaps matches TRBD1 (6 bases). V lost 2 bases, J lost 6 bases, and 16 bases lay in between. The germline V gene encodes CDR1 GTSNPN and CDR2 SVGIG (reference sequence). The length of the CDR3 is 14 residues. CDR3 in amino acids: CAWSLSGAGNGYTF. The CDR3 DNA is TGTGCCTGGAGTCTATCGGGGGCAGGGAATGGCTACACCTTC. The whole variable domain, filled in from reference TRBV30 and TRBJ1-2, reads SQTIHQWPATLVQPVGSPLSLECTVEGTSNPNLYWYRQAAGRGLQLLFYSVGIGQISSEVPQNLSASRPQDRQFILSSKKLLLSDSGFYLCAWSLSGAGNGYTFGSGTRLTVV.

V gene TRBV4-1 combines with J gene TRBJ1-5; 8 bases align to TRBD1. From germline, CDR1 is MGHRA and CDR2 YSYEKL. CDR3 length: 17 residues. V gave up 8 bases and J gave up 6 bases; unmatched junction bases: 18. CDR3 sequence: CASSKQGVTLRSQPQHF. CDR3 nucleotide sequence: TGCGCCAGCTCTAAACAGGGGGTAACCCTCAGAAGTCAGCCCCAGCATTTT.

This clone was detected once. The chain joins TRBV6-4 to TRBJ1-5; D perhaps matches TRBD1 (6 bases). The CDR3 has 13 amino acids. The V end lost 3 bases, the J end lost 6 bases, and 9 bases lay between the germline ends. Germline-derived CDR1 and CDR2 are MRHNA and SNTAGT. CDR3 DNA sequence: TGTGCCAGCAGTGAACAGGGTTCTCAGCCCCAGCATTTT. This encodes CASSEQGSQPQHF.

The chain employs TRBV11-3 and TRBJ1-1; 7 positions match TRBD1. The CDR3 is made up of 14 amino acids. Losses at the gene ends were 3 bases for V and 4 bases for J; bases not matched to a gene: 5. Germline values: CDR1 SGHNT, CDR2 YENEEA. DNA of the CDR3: TGTGCCAGCAGCTTCCAGGGGGAAGGCACTGAAGCTTTCTTT. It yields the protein CASSFQGEGTEAFF.

The CDR3 DNA follows: TGTGCCAGCAGTCGTACCGGGACAGGTTCCTACGAGCAGTACTTC. This encodes CASSRTGTGSYEQYF. The V gene is TRBV27, the J gene TRBJ2-7; 8 bases line up with TRBD1. V trimming: 5 bases; J trimming: 1 base; junction bases outside the gene matches: 7. The germline CDR1 and CDR2 sequences are MNHEY and SMNVEV (reference sequence). This CDR3 is built from 15 residues.

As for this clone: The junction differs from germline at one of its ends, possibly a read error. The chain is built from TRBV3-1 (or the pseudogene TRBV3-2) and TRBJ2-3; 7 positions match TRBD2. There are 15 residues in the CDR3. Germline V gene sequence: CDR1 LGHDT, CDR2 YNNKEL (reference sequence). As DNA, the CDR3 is TGTGCCAGCACCCAAGGGGAGGGCGGCACAGATACGCAGTATTTT. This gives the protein CASTQGEGGTDTQYF.

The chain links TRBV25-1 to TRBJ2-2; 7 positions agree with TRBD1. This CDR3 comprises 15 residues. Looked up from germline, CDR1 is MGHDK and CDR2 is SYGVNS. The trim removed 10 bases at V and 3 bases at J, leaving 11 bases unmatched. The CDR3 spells CATLRGGVDTGELFF. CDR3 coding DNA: TGTGCCACCCTCAGAGGGGGCGTCGACACCGGGGAGCTGTTTTTT.